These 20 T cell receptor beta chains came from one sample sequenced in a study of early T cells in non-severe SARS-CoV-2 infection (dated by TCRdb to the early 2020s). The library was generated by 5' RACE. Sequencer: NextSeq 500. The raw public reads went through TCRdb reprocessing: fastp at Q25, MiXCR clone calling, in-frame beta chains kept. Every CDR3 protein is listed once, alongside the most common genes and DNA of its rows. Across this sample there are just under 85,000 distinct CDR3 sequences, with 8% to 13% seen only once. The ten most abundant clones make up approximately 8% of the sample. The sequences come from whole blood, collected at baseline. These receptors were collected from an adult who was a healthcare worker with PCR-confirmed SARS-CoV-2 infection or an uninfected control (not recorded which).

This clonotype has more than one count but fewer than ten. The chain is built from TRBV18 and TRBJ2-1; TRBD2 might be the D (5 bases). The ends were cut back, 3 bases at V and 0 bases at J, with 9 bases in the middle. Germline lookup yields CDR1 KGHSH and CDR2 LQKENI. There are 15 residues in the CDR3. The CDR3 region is CASSPTGSSYNEQFF. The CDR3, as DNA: TGTGCCAGCTCACCTACGGGGAGCTCCTACAATGAGCAGTTCTTC. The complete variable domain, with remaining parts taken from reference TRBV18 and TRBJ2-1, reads NAGVMQNPRHLVRRRGQEARLRCSPMKGHSHVYWYRQLPEEGLKFMVYLQKENIIDESGMPKERFSAEFPKEGPSILRIQQVVRGDSAAYFCASSPTGSSYNEQFFGPGTRLTVL.

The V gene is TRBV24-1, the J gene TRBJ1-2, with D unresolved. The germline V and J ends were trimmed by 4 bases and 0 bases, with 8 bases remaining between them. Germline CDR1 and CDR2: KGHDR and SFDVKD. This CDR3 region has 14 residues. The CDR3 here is CATSDQAANYGYTF. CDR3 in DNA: TGTGCCACCAGTGACCAGGCAGCTAACTATGGCTACACCTTC.

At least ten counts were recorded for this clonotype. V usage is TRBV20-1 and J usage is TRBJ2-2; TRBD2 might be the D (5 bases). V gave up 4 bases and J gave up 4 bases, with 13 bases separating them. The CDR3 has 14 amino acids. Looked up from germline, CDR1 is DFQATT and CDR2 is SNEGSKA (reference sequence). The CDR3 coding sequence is TGCAGTGCTACCCGAGGGCCAGTCACCGGGGAGCTGTTTTTT. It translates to CSATRGPVTGELFF.

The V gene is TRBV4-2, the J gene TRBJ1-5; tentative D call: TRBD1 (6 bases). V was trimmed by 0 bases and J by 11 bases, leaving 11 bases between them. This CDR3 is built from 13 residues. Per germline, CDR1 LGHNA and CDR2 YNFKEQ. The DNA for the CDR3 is TGTGCCAGCAGCCAAGAACACTGGACAGCCCAGCATTTT. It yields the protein CASSQEHWTAQHF.

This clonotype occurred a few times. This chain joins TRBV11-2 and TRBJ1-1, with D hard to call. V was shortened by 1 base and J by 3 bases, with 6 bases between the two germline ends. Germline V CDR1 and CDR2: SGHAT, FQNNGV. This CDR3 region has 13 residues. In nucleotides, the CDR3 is TGTGCCAGCAGCTTAGTGCAGGACACTGAAGCTTTCTTT. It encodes CASSLVQDTEAFF.

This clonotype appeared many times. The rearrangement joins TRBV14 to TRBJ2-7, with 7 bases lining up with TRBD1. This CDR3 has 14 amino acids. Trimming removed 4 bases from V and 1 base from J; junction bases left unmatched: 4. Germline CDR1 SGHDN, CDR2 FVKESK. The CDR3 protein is CASSRPGQSYEQYF. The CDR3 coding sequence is TGTGCCAGCAGCCGCCCGGGACAGTCCTACGAGCAGTACTTC.

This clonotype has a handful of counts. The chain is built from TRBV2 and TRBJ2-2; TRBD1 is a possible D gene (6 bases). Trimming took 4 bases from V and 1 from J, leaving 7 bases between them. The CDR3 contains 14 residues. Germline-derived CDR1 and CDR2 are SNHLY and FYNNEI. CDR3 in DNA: TGTGCCAGCAGTGTAGGGGGGAACACCGGGGAGCTGTTTTTT. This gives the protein CASSVGGNTGELFF.

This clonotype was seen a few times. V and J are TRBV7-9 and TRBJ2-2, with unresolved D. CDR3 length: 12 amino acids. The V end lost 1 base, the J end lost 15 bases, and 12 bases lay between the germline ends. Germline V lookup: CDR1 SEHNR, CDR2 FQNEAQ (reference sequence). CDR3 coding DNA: TGTGCCAGCAGCTTAGGCGACCGGACGGTGTTTTTT. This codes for CASSLGDRTVFF. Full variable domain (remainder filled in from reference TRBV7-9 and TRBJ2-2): DTGVSQNPRHKITKRGQNVTFRCDPISEHNRLYWYRQTLGQGPEFLTYFQNEAQLEKSRLLSDRFSAERPKGSFSTLEIQRTEQGDSAMYLCASSLGDRTVFFGEGSRLTVL.

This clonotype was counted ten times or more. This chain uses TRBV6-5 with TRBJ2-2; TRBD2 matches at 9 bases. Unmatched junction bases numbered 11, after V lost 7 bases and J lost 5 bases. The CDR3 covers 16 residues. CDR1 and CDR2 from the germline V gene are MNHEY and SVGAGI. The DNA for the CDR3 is TGTGCCAGCAACTACTTAGCGGGAGTGAGGACCGGGGAGCTGTTTTTT. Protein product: CASNYLAGVRTGELFF.

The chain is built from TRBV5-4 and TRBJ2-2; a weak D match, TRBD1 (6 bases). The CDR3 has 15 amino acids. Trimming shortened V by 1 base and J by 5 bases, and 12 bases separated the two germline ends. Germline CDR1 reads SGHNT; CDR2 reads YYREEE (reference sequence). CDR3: CASSLPGARTGELFF. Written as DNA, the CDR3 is TGTGCCAGCAGCTTGCCAGGGGCGCGTACCGGGGAGCTGTTTTTT.

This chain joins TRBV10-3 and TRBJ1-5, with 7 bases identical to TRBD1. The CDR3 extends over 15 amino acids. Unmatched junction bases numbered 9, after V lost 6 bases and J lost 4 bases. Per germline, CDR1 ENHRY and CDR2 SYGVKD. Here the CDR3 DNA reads TGTGCCATCAGCCCAGGGACAGAAAGAAATCAGCCCCAGCATTTT. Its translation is CAISPGTERNQPQHF.

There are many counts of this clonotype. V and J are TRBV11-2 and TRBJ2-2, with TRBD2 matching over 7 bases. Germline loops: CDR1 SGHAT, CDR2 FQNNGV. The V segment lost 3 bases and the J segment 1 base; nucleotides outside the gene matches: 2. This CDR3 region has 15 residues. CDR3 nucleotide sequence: TGTGCCAGCAGCTTGGCGGGAGTGAACACCGGGGAGCTGTTTTTT. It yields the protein CASSLAGVNTGELFF.

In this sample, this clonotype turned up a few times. CDR3 sequence reads: CASTRRANQPQHF. CDR3 nucleotide sequence: TGTGCCAGCACTCGGAGGGCAAATCAGCCCCAGCATTTT. The chain recombines TRBV6-2 or TRBV6-3 with TRBJ1-5; D remains unclear. V was pared by 7 bases and J by 4 bases, with 11 bases between. The V gene's germline CDR1 is MNHEY and CDR2 SVGEGT. The CDR3 runs to 13 residues.

The CDR3 region is CASSWGQADYGYTF. CDR3 bases: TGTGCCAGCAGCTGGGGACAGGCAGACTATGGCTACACCTTC. This chain joins TRBV5-4 and TRBJ1-2; TRBD1 aligns across 8 bases. The junction had 4 bases not matched to a gene; V was cut back by 3 bases and J by 3 bases. The germline V gene has CDR1 SGHNT and CDR2 YYREEE (reference sequence). CDR3 length: 14 amino acids.

CDR3 sequence: CASSSLGQGWTQYF. The CDR3 DNA sequence: TGTGCCAGCAGTTCCCTTGGACAGGGGTGGACCCAGTACTTC. This chain uses TRBV28 with TRBJ2-5; 9 bases agree with TRBD1. Germline V gives CDR1 MDHEN, CDR2 SYDVKM. Germline trimming cut 4 bases from V and 7 bases from J; bases unmatched to any gene: 7. The CDR3 is made up of 14 amino acids.

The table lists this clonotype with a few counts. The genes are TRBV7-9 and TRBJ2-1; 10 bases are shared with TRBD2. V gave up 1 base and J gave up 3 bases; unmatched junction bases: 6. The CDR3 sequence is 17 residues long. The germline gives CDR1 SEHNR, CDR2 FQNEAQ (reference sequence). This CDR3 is CASSLVPSSGGYNEQFF. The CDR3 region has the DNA TGTGCCAGCAGCTTAGTTCCTTCTAGCGGGGGCTACAATGAGCAGTTCTTC.

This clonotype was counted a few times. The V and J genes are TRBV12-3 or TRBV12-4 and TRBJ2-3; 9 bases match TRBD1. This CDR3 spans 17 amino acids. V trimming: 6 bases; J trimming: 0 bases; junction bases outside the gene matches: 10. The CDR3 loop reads CASRSTRGQGSTDTQYF. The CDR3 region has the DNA TGTGCCAGCAGATCCACCAGGGGACAGGGTAGCACAGATACGCAGTATTTT.

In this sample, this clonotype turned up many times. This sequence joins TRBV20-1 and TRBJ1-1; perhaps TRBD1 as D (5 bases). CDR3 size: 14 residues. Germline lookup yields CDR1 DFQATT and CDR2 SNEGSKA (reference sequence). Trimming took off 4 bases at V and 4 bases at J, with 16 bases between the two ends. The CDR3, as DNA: TGCAGTGCTAACCCCCCAGGGATCGGCACTGAAGCTTTCTTT. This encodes CSANPPGIGTEAFF.

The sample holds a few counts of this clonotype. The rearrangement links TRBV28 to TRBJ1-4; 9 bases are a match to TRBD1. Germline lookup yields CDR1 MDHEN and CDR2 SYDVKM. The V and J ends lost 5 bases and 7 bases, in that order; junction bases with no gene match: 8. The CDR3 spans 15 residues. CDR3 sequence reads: CASSLPGQGGEKLFF. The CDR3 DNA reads TGTGCCAGCAGTCTACCGGGACAGGGTGGTGAAAAACTGTTTTTT. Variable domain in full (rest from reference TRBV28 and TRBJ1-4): DVKVTQSSRYLVKRTGEKVFLECVQDMDHENMFWYRQDPGLGLRLIYFSYDVKMKEKGDIPEGYSVSREKKERFSLILESASTNQTSMYLCASSLPGQGGEKLFFGSGTQLSVL.

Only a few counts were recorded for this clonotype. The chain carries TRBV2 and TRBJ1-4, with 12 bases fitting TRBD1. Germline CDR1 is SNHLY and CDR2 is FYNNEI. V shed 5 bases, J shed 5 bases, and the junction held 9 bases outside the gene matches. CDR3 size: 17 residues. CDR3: CASSPGQGAPRNEKLFF. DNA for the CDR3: TGTGCCAGCAGTCCGGGACAGGGGGCGCCGAGAAATGAAAAACTGTTTTTT. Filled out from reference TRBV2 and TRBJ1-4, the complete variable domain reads EPEVTQTPSHQVTQMGQEVILRCVPISNHLYFYWYRQILGQKVEFLVSFYNNEISEKSEIFDDQFSVERPDGSNFTLKIRSTKLEDSAMYFCASSPGQGAPRNEKLFFGSGTQLSVL.